The 5 T cell receptor beta chains reported below all come from one sample, sequenced in a study of graft-versus-host responses after intestinal transplantation. Repertoires were generated with immunoSEQ multiplex PCR, while TCRdb's copy carries only in-frame clones and drops some. The sample records around 78,000 clones, around nine tenths being singletons. Their antigen targets remain unknown. The starting material was unstimulated CD8+ T cells sorted from spleen or lymph node cells, obtained before transplant. The receptors derive from a human donor who was the organ donor for an intestinal transplant.

The V call is TRBV29-1, the J call TRBJ1-3; tentatively, D is TRBD1 (6 bases). This CDR3 comprises 15 residues. Germline lookup yields CDR1 SQVTM and CDR2 ANQGSEA. V lost 6 bases, J lost 0 bases, and 15 bases lay in between. The CDR3 here is CSVVETGRSGNTIYF. For the CDR3, the DNA is TGCAGCGTCGTTGAGACAGGCCGCTCTGGAAACACCATATATTTT.

A few counts support this clone. The chain is built from TRBV19 and TRBJ2-2; either TRBD1 or TRBD2 may fit D (5 bases each). The CDR3 covers 13 residues. CDR1 LNHDA and CDR2 SQIVND come from the germline V gene (reference sequence). Deletions cut 3 bases from V and 13 bases from J, with 15 bases between. CDR3: CASSIEGIEVLFF. CDR3 sequence (DNA): TGTGCCAGTAGTATCGAGGGGATTGAAGTGCTGTTTTTT.

The V gene is TRBV2, the J gene TRBJ1-4; no clear D gene. The CDR3 extends over 13 amino acids. Germline CDR1 SNHLY, CDR2 FYNNEI. Trimming pared 3 bases from V and 4 bases from J, leaving 6 bases between. The CDR3 nucleotides read TGTGCCAGCAGTGAGGTCGTTAATGAAAAACTGTTTTTT. Its protein product is CASSEVVNEKLFF.

As DNA, the CDR3 is TGTGCCAGCAGCCTGCCGTCACTCACGAACACCGGGGAGCTGTTTTTT. Its translation is CASSLPSLTNTGELFF. V usage is TRBV5-6 and J usage is TRBJ2-2; D remains ambiguous. Germline assignment: CDR1 SGHDT and CDR2 YYEEEE. CDR3 length equals 16 residues. Trimming stripped 4 bases from V and 0 bases from J, with 13 bases between.

The rearrangement joins TRBV30 to TRBJ1-3; D remains unclear. CDR1 and CDR2 from the germline V gene are GTSNPN and SVGIG (reference sequence). V was cut by 1 base and J by 0 bases, with 7 bases left in between. The CDR3 has 14 amino acids. CDR3 amino acids: CAWSEGSSGNTIYF. Written as DNA, the CDR3 is TGTGCCTGGAGTGAGGGCAGCTCTGGAAACACCATATATTTT.